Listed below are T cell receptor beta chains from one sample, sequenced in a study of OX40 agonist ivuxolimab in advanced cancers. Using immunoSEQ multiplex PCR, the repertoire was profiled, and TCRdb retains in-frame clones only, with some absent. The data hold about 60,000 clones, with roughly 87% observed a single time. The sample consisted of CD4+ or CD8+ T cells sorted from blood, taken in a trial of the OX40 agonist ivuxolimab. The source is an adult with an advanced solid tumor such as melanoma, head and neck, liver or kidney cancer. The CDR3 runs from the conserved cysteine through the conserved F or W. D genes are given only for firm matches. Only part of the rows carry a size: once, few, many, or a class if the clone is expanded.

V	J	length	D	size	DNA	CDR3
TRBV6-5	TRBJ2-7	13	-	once	TGTGCCAGCAGTTACTACGACAGCTACGAGCAGTACTTC	CASSYYDSYEQYF
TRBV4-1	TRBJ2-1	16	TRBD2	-	TGCGCCAGCAGCCGTTCACTAGCGGAATCCTACAATGAGCAGTTCTTC	CASSRSLAESYNEQFF
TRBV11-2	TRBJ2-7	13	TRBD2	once	TGTGCCAGCAGTAGCGGGATTGCCTACGAGCAGTACTTC	CASSSGIAYEQYF
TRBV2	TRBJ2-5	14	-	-	TGTGCCAGCAGTTCTGACTCGTACCAAGAGACCCAGTACTTC	CASSSDSYQETQYF
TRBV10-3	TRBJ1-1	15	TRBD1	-	TGTGCCATCAGTGAACTCGGGACAGCGAACACTGAAGCTTTCTTT	CAISELGTANTEAFF
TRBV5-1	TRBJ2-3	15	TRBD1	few	TGCGCCAGCACCCGACCAGGGGGTGGCACAGATACGCAGTATTTT	CASTRPGGGTDTQYF
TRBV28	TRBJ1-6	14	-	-	TGTGCCAGCAGTTTATACAGTCCCAATTCACCCCTCCACTTT	CASSLYSPNSPLHF
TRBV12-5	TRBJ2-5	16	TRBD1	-	TGTGCTAGTGGTTACACGACAGGGTGGCGTGGGGAGACCCAGTACTTC	CASGYTTGWRGETQYF
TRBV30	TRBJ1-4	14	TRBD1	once	TGTGCCTGGAGTTCCGGGACAGGGGGAGAAAAACTGTTTTTT	CAWSSGTGGEKLFF
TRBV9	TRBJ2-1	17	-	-	TGTGCCAGCAGCTCCTTAGGAGGGGGAGTCGAGGAGGATGAGCAGTTCTTC	CASSSLGGGVEEDEQFF
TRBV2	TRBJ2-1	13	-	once	TGTGCCAGCAGGGAGGGGGCCTACAATGAGCAGTTCTTC	CASREGAYNEQFF
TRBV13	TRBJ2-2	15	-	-	TGTGCCAGCACAACCGGGCAGACTCACACCGGGGAGCTGTTTTTT	CASTTGQTHTGELFF
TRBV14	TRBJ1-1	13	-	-	TGTGCCAGCAGCCGAGGGCTGAACACTGAAGCTTTCTTT	CASSRGLNTEAFF
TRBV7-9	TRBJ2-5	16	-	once	TGTGCCAGCAGCTTCCCCCCAGGGGCCAACCAAGAGACCCAGTACTTC	CASSFPPGANQETQYF
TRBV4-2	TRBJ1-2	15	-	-	TGTGCCAGCAGCTCCGACCGCGCAGGGGACTATGGCTACACCTTC	CASSSDRAGDYGYTF
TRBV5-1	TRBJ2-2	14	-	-	TGCGCCAGCAGCTTGGTAGGAGTAACCGGGGAGCTGTTTTTT	CASSLVGVTGELFF
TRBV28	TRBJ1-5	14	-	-	TGTGCCAGCAGTTTCCGACCTGGTGGTCAGCCCCAGCATTTT	CASSFRPGGQPQHF
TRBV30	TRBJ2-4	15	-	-	TGTGCCTGGGCCGACGACAACCGAGCCAAAAACATTCAGTACTTC	CAWADDNRAKNIQYF
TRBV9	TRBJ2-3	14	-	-	TGTGCCAGCAGCGTAGGAGCGGTCACAGATACGCAGTATTTT	CASSVGAVTDTQYF
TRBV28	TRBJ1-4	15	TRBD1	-	TGTGCCAGCAGCGGCGACAGGGTTCCTGGTGAAAAACTGTTTTTT	CASSGDRVPGEKLFF
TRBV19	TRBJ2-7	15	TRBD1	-	TGTGCCAGTAGTATGGGACAGGGGGGCCCCTACGAGCAGTACTTC	CASSMGQGGPYEQYF